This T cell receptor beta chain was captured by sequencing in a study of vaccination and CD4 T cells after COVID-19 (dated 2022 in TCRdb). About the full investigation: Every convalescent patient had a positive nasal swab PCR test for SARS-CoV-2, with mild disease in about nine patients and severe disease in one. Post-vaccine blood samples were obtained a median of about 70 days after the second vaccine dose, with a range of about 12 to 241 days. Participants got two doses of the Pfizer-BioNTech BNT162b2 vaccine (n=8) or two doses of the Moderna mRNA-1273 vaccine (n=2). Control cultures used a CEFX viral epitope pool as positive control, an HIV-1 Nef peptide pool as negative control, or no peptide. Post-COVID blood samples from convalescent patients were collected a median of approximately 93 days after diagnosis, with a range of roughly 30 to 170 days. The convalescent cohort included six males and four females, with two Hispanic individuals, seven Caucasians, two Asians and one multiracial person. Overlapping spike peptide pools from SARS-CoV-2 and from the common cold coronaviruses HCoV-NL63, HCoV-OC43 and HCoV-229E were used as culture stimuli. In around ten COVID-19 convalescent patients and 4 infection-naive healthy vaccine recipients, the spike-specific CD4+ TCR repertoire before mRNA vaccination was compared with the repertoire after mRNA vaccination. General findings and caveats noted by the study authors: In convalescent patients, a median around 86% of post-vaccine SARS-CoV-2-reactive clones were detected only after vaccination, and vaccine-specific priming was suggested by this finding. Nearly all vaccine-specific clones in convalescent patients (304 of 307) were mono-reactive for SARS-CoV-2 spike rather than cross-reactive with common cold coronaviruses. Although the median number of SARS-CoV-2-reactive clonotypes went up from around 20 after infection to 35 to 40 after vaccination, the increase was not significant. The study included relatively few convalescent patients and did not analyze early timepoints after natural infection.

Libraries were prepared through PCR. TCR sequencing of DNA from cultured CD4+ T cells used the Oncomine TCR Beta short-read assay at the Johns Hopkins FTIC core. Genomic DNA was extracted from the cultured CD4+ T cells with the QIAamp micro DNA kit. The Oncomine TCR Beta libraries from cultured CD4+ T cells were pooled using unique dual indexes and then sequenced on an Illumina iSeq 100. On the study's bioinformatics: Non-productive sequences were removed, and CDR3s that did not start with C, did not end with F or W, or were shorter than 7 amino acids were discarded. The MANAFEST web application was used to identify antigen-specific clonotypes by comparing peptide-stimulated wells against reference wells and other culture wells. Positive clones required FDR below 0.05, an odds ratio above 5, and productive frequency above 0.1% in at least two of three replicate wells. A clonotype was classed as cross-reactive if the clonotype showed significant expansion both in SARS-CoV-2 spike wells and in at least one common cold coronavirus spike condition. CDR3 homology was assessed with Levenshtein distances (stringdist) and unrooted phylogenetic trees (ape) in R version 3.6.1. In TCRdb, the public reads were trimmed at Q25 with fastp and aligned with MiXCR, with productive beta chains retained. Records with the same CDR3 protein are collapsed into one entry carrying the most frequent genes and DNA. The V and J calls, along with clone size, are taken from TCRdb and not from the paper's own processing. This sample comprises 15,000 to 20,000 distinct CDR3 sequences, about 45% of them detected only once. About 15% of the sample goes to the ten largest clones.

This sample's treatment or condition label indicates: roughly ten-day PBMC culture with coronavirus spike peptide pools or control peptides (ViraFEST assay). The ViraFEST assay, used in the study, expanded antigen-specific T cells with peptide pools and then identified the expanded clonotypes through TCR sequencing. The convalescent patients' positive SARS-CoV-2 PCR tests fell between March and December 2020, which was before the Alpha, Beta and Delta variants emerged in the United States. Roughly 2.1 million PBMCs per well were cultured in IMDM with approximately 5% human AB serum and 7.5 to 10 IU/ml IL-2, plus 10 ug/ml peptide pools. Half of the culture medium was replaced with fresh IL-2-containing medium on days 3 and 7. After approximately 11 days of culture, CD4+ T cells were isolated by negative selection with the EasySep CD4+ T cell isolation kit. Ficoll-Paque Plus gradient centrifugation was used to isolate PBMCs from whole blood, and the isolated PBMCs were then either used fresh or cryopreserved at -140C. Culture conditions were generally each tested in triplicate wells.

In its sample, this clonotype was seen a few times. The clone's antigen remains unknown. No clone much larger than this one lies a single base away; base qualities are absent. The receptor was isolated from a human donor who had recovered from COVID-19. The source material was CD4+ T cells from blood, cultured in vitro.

The nucleotide sequence reads as follows: TGTGCCAGCAGTGGACGAGCGGGGGGGCCCCAAGAGACCCAGTACTTC. It codes for CASSGRAGGPQETQYF. The V and J segments used are TRBV2 and TRBJ2-5; a stretch of 10 junction bases matches TRBD2. V loses 4 bases at its end and J loses 1 base; junction bases beyond the gene matches: 6. In the germline V gene, CDR1 corresponds to SNHLY and CDR2 to FYNNEI. Including the terminal cysteine and phenylalanine, the CDR3 comprises 16 residues. Just CDR3 DNA is preserved here, 48 bases in frame from base 1.